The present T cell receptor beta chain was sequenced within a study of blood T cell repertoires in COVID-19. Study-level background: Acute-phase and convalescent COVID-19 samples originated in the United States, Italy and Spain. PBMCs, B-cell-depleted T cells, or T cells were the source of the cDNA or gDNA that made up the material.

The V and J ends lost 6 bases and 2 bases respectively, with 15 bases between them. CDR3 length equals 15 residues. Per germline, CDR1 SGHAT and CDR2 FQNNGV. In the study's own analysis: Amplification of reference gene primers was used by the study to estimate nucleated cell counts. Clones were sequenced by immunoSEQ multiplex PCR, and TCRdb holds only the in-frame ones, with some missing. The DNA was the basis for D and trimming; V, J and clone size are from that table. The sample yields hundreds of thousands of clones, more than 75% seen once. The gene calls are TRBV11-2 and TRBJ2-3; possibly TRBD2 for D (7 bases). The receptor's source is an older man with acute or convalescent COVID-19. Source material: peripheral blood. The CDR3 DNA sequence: TGTGCCAGCAGGACTGGGAGGGGGTTCACAGATACGCAGTATTTT. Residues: CASRTGRGFTDTQYF.